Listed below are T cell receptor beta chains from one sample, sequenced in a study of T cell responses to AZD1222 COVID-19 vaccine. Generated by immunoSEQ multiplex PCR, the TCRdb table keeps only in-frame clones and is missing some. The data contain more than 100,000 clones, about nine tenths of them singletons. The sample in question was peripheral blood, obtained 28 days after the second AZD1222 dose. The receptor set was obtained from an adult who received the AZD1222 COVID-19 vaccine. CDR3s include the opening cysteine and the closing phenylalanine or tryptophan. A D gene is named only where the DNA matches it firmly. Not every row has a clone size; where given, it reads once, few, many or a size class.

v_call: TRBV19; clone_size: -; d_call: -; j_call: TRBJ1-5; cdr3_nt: TGTGCCAGTAGTATCAACAGGGAAGAGGGACAGCCCCAGCATTTT; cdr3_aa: CASSINREEGQPQHF
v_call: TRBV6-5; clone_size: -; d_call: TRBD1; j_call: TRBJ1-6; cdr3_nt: TGTGCCAGCAGTCAATGGGACAGGATTAATTCACCCCTCCACTTT; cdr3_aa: CASSQWDRINSPLHF
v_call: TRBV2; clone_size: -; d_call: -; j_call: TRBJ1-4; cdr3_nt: TGTGCCAGCAGTGCTCAGGGGTTGGAAAAACTGTTTTTT; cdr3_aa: CASSAQGLEKLFF
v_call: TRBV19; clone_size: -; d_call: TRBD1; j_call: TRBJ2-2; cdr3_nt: TGTGCCAGTAGTCCAGGGACAGGGAACACCGGGGAGCTGTTTTTT; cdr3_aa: CASSPGTGNTGELFF
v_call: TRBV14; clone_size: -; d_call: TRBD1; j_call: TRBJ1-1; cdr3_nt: TGTGCCAGCAGCCAAGTGGGACAGGGGGCGAACACTGAAGCTTTCTTT; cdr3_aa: CASSQVGQGANTEAFF
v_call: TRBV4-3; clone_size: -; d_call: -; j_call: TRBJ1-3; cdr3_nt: TGCGCCAGCAGCCAAGAGAGGCAGGGGCCCGGCTCTGGAAACACCATATATTTT; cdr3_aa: CASSQERQGPGSGNTIYF
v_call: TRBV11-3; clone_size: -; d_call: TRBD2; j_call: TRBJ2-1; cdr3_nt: TGTGCCAGCAGTCCCGCAGGGACTAGCGGGATTAAGCAGTTCTTC; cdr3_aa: CASSPAGTSGIKQFF
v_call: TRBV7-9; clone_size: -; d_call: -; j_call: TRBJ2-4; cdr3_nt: TGTGCCAGCAGCTTAAGGTTTGGGGCCAAAAACATTCAGTACTTC; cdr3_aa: CASSLRFGAKNIQYF
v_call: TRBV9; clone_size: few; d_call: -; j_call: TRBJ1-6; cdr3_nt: TGTGCCAGCAGCGTAGAGGGGGAGTCACCCCTCCACTTT; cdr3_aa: CASSVEGESPLHF
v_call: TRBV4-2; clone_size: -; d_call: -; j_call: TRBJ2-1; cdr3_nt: TGTGCCAGCAGCCCCGAGCTAACGGCGGCAGGTGAGCAGTTCTTC; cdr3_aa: CASSPELTAAGEQFF
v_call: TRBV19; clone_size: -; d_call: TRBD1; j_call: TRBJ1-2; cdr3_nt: TGTGCCACCCAGGGGGCTAGTTACTATGGCTACACCTTC; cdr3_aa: CATQGASYYGYTF
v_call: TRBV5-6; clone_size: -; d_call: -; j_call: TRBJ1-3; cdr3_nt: TGTGCCAGCAGCCCAGAGCCGGGAAACTCTGGAAACACCATATATTTT; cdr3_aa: CASSPEPGNSGNTIYF